This T cell receptor (beta chain) originates from a study of blood T cell repertoires in COVID-19. Clones were sequenced by immunoSEQ multiplex PCR, and TCRdb holds only the in-frame ones, with some missing. Of over 200,000 clones listed, over 75% are singletons. CDR3 length: 13 residues. The germline gives CDR1 LNHDA, CDR2 SQIVND (reference sequence). With 7 bases removed from V and 3 bases from J, the gap between germline ends came to 12 bases. The chain has TRBV19 and TRBJ1-1; D is unclear. Sequences were obtained from peripheral blood. The receptor comes from a woman under 40 with acute or convalescent COVID-19. DNA of the CDR3: TGTGCCAGTAACAGATTTTTGGACACTGAAGCTTTCTTT. Translating it yields CASNRFLDTEAFF.